This T cell receptor beta chain was captured by sequencing in a study of PD-L1 blockade in urothelial cancer (dated by TCRdb to 2017 to 2019). As for the study more broadly: Every patient began therapy around 2014 and was given atezolizumab 1,200 mg intravenously every 3 weeks. About 90% of the 29 patients were identified as males with urothelial cancer of bladder origin, and a prior smoking history was reported by 18 of 29 patients. An ECOG performance status of 0 or 1 was recorded for the patients, and 0 to 3 prior chemotherapy regimens had been received by the patients. Blood samples were analyzed at 3 weeks after treatment start (second dose) and at 6 weeks after treatment start. A median of about 150,000 T cells and roughly 80,000 unique TCRs was obtained from blood samples, and a median clonality of approximately 0.08 was observed. Somatic, immune and clinical correlates of response to PD-L1 blockade with atezolizumab in urothelial cancer were the focus of an exploratory multi-omic analysis. Pretreatment tumor samples and matched peripheral blood, collected serially before and after atezolizumab treatment, underwent TCR sequencing. Durable clinical benefit meant progression-free survival longer than 6 months, and TCR features were also tested against progression-free and overall survival. Whole exome sequencing and RNA sequencing of pretreatment tumors were performed alongside TCR sequencing in the same patients. Fewer than ten patients achieved durable clinical benefit and 20 did not. Twenty-nine patients had pretreatment blood TCR-seq, 24 had at least one posttreatment blood collection, and 24 had tumor TCR-seq. Points the paper makes about the study in general: Greater expansion of tumor-associated TCR clones in peripheral blood 3 weeks after the start of treatment was observed in patients with durable benefit (n of about 20, p = 0.022). Improved progression-free and overall survival was associated with having pretreatment peripheral blood TCR clonality below the median. Small sample size (n ≈ 29) and many exploratory analyses mean the results are intended to be hypothesis-generating.

Synthetic TCR analog templates were spiked into each PCR so that absolute template abundance could be estimated from read counts. The immunoSEQ assay used bias-controlled V and J gene primers to amplify TCRbeta CDR3 regions from genomic DNA. Rearranged TCRbeta segments were sequenced at approximately 20X coverage. The study's processing was this. Clustering was used to correct sequencing errors, and CDR3s were annotated against IMGT to assign V, D and J genes. Downstream analyses used only productive TCRbeta rearrangements, leaving out any out-of-frame or stop-codon sequences. Clonality was calculated as one minus the Shannon entropy normalized by the log of the number of unique productive sequences. Clones differing between time points or between blood and tumor were identified using Fisher's exact test with Benjamini-Hochberg correction, with an adjusted p below 0.01 applied as the threshold. TCRdb obtained this table from immuneACCESS and retained in-frame rearrangements with V and J assigned. These tables miss some clones; where compared with another copy, unresolved V genes account for less than half of the shortfall, and the remainder is unexplained. The V and J calls and clone size come from that table; D and trimming were worked out from the DNA. Here the sample has about 120,000 clones; approximately 85% occur a single time. Jointly, the top ten make up around 2.4% of the sample.

V and J are truncated by 5 bases and 8 bases respectively, leaving an intervening sequence of 15 bases. In the germline V gene (reference sequence), CDR1 corresponds to MNHNY and CDR2 to SVGAGI. The CDR3 sequence holds 13 residues, the cysteine and phenylalanine included. Only the CDR3 portion is preserved as DNA: 39 bases, with reading frame beginning at the first base. Worth noting for this clone: This receptor's antigen is unknown. Base quality data are lacking; no much larger clone is found one base away.

Interpreted using the paper, the time point label stands for: peripheral blood 6 weeks after treatment start. The cohort comprised fewer than 35 patients with locally advanced or metastatic urothelial carcinoma treated at Memorial Sloan Kettering on a trial protocol. Peripheral blood mononuclear cells were collected pretreatment and during treatment, at between 1 and 8 total time points per patient. The Qiagen DNeasy Blood extraction kit was used to purify genomic DNA from total PBMCs and from tumor samples. PBMCs were collected pretreatment and during treatment, and were isolated and stored as previously described.

The V and J segments used are TRBV6-6 and TRBJ1-1; the D gene is possibly TRBD1, with 5 bases matching. The origin of this receptor is a man in his forties or fifties with urothelial cancer. Sequenced here: PBMCs, sampled around atezolizumab (anti-PD-L1) treatment. The CDR3 region: CASSQTGGWEAFF. The nucleotides are TGTGCCAGCAGTCAGACGGGGGGTTGGGAAGCTTTCTTT.